A single sample is the source of the 22 T cell receptor beta chains below, sequenced in a study of beta chain features in type 1 diabetes. These receptors have no known antigen. Study results and caveats: Type 1 diabetes patients had moderately but significantly shorter TCRB CDR3s in all four CD4+ subsets.

Expressed TCRB transcripts were sequenced, since all the RNA that had been isolated was reverse transcribed. Here immunoSEQ multiplex PCR was the method, and the copy in TCRdb shows in-frame clones only, minus some. The repertoire consists of approximately 360,000 clones, with 10% to 15% occurring once and the leading ten covering around 0.0099%. The specimen sequenced was naive CD4+ T cells from blood. These receptor sequences come from a woman younger than 35 with type 1 diabetes.

This clone was picked up a small number of times. The chain uses TRBV29-1 and TRBJ2-1; 10 nucleotides match TRBD1. V was pared by 8 bases and J by 6 bases, with 10 bases of the junction left unmatched. This CDR3 has 14 amino acids. Germline V lookup: CDR1 SQVTM, CDR2 ANQGSEA. The DNA for the CDR3 is TGCAGCCCTGGGGGGGGACAGGGGATCAATGAGCAGTTCTTC. Translating gives CSPGGGQGINEQFF.

The rearrangement links TRBV29-1 to TRBJ1-5; 9 bases align to TRBD1. This CDR3 is built from 16 residues. Germline V gene sequence: CDR1 SQVTM, CDR2 ANQGSEA. V shed 4 bases and J 5 bases; nucleotides not matched to a gene: 12. The CDR3 region is CSVGVSGTGLDQPQHF. DNA of the CDR3: TGCAGCGTTGGAGTATCCGGGACAGGGCTTGATCAGCCCCAGCATTTT.

This clone appeared a few times. Different DNA sequences within this sample yield the same CDR3. V is TRBV7-9 and J is TRBJ2-5; 7 bases match TRBD2. J was trimmed by 1 base and V by 5 bases; bases with no gene match: 4. This CDR3 contains 14 residues. Germline assignment: CDR1 SEHNR and CDR2 FQNEAQ (reference sequence). The CDR3 spells CASSTPGGQETQYF. CDR3 sequence (DNA): TGTGCCAGCAGCACCCCGGGAGGCCAAGAGACCCAGTACTTC.

This clone came up a few times. This chain uses TRBV6-5 with TRBJ2-7; 10 bases agree with TRBD1. The CDR3 loop spans 16 amino acids. The junction had 8 bases not matched to a gene; V was cut back by 0 bases and J by 6 bases. CDR1 and CDR2 (germline): MNHEY, SVGAGI. As DNA, the CDR3 is TGTGCCAGCAGTTACTCACGGGCGGACAGGGGGATCGAGCAGTACTTC. Its translation: CASSYSRADRGIEQYF.

The chain links TRBV25-1 to TRBJ2-5; no firm D call. The V end lost 3 bases, the J end lost 2 bases, and 10 bases lay between the germline ends. Germline assignment: CDR1 MGHDK and CDR2 SYGVNS. The CDR3 covers 14 residues. CDR3 DNA: TGTGCCAGCAGTGATCCGAGCAGGCAAGAGACCCAGTACTTC. Translated: CASSDPSRQETQYF.

This clone was counted a few times. V and J are TRBV18 and TRBJ1-5, with a tentative D call TRBD1 (5 bases). Germline CDR1 is KGHSH and CDR2 is LQKENI. CDR3 length equals 15 residues. Trimming removed 3 bases at V and 3 bases at J, with 12 bases between. As DNA, the CDR3 is TGTGCCAGCTCACCGGCGGCAGGGCCCAATCAGCCCCAGCATTTT. It codes for CASSPAAGPNQPQHF.

This clone has more than one count but fewer than ten. Other DNA sequences in the sample encode the same CDR3. The V gene is TRBV18, the J gene TRBJ1-1; 8 nucleotides agree with TRBD1. Trimming at V came to 6 bases and at J to 2 bases, leaving 5 bases not matched to a gene. This CDR3 is 14 amino acids long. Germline V gene data show CDR1 as KGHSH and CDR2 as LQKENI. The CDR3 nucleotides are TGTGCCAGCTCGCCGGACAGGGTAAACACTGAAGCTTTCTTT. Protein: CASSPDRVNTEAFF.

Only a few counts were recorded for this clone. The V gene is TRBV29-1, the J gene TRBJ1-1, with TRBD1 matching 7 bases. Germline V gene sequence: CDR1 SQVTM, CDR2 ANQGSEA. Unmatched junction bases numbered 7, after V lost 6 bases and J lost 0 bases. There are 14 residues in the CDR3. The CDR3: CSVTRDSLNTEAFF. DNA for the CDR3: TGCAGCGTGACCCGGGACAGTTTGAACACTGAAGCTTTCTTT.

This clone has only a few counts. The V call is TRBV7-2, the J call TRBJ2-3, with 7 bases that match TRBD2. The V and J ends lost 2 bases and 5 bases, in that order; junction bases with no gene match: 10. This CDR3 comprises 16 residues. Germline CDR1 SGHTA, CDR2 FQGNSA. CDR3 sequence (DNA): TGTGCCAGCAGCTTAAATGTTGGCGGGGGTGGAGATACGCAGTATTTT. It is translated as CASSLNVGGGGDTQYF.

CDR3 residues: CASSPTGAANEKLFF. CDR3 DNA sequence: TGTGCCAGCAGCCCCACAGGTGCGGCTAATGAAAAACTGTTTTTT. The chain joins TRBV7-2 to TRBJ1-4, with D possibly matching TRBD1 (5 bases). CDR1 and CDR2 from the germline V gene are SGHTA and FQGNSA. V dropped 5 bases and J dropped 3 bases, with 13 bases sitting between them. CDR3 length: 15 amino acids. Looking up the rest from reference TRBV7-2 and TRBJ1-4 gives the full variable domain: GAGVSQSPSNKVTEKGKDVELRCDPISGHTALYWYRQSLGQGLEFLIYFQGNSAPDKSGLPSDRFSAERTGGSVSTLTIQRTQQEDSAVYLCASSPTGAANEKLFFGSGTQLSVL.

The V and J genes are TRBV6-5 and TRBJ1-2; D not certain. The germline V and J ends were trimmed by 0 bases and 5 bases, with 10 bases remaining between them. The germline CDR1 and CDR2 sequences are MNHEY and SVGAGI. The CDR3 has 14 residues. The CDR3 bases are TGTGCCAGCAGTTACTCGATTTCGGTGTATGGCTACACCTTC. Amino acid sequence: CASSYSISVYGYTF.

This sequence joins TRBV15 and TRBJ1-2; 10 nucleotides line up with TRBD1. CDR1 and CDR2 from the germline V gene are LNHNV and YYDKDF (reference sequence). V trimming: 5 bases; J trimming: 4 bases; junction bases outside the gene matches: 10. This CDR3 has 16 residues. CDR3 sequence (DNA): TGTGCCACCAGCCCTGCCCCATGGACAGGGGGCTATGGCTACACCTTC. Encoded protein: CATSPAPWTGGYGYTF.

The V gene is TRBV25-1, the J gene TRBJ2-5, with D possibly being TRBD2 (5 bases). Germline CDR1 and CDR2: MGHDK and SYGVNS. V lost 2 bases, J lost 7 bases, and 5 bases lay in between. CDR3 size: 11 residues. The CDR3 region is CASSEGGTQYF. The CDR3 DNA follows: TGTGCCAGCAGTGAAGGAGGGACCCAGTACTTC.

There are a few counts of this clone. The J gene is TRBJ1-2, the V gene TRBV27, with D possibly being TRBD1 (5 bases). CDR1 is MNHEY and CDR2 is SMNVEV in the germline V gene (reference sequence). The CDR3 is made up of 15 amino acids. The ends were cut back, 3 bases at V and 0 bases at J, with 11 bases in the middle. CDR3 DNA sequence: TGTGCCAGCAGTTTCACAGGACTAGCTAACTATGGCTACACCTTC. Translation gives CASSFTGLANYGYTF.

The rearrangement links TRBV7-2 to TRBJ2-4, with a tentative D call TRBD2 (5 bases). V gave up 1 base and J gave up 6 bases, with 16 bases separating them. Germline V lookup: CDR1 SGHTA, CDR2 FQGNSA. The CDR3 is 16 residues long. This CDR3 reads CASSLEVGVRRNIQYF. The CDR3 DNA reads TGTGCCAGCAGCTTAGAGGTGGGAGTTCGAAGAAACATTCAGTACTTC.

The CDR3 DNA sequence: TGTGCCAGCTCGGACACCTCCTACAATGAGCAGTTCTTC. Amino acids: CASSDTSYNEQFF. V is TRBV19 and J is TRBJ2-1; the D gene is possibly TRBD1 (5 bases). V lost 9 bases and J 0 bases, leaving 9 bases between the germline ends. The germline CDR1 and CDR2 sequences are LNHDA and SQIVND (reference sequence). The CDR3 sequence is 13 residues long.

The chain has TRBV7-9 and TRBJ2-3, with 7 bases identical to TRBD2. The V gene end was trimmed by 1 base and the J gene end by 9 bases; junction bases not matched to a gene: 7. The CDR3 runs 14 residues. The germline gives CDR1 SEHNR, CDR2 FQNEAQ (reference sequence). In nucleotides, the CDR3 is TGTGCCAGCAGCTTAGGGACTAGATTTGAGACGCAGTATTTT. Translating gives CASSLGTRFETQYF.

This clone was seen a few times. This rearrangement joins TRBV9 to TRBJ2-7; TRBD2 matches at 10 bases. Germline loops: CDR1 SGDLS, CDR2 YYNGEE. The CDR3 contains 14 residues. V dropped 7 bases and J dropped 0; count of bases not matched to a gene: 4. CDR3 sequence: CASGLAAVSYEQYF. The CDR3 nucleotides are TGTGCCAGCGGACTAGCGGCGGTCTCCTACGAGCAGTACTTC.

This sequence joins TRBV9 and TRBJ2-2; 9 bases agree with TRBD2. V trimming: 2 bases; J trimming: 1 base; junction bases outside the gene matches: 3. CDR1 is SGDLS and CDR2 is YYNGEE in the germline V gene. This CDR3 is 16 amino acids long. The CDR3 reads CASSVLAGMNTGELFF. The CDR3 nucleotides are TGTGCCAGCAGCGTTCTAGCGGGGATGAACACCGGGGAGCTGTTTTTT.

The rearrangement links TRBV9 to TRBJ2-3; D not resolved. Trimming left V 4 bases short and J 6 bases short, with 15 bases between. Germline CDR1 and CDR2: SGDLS and YYNGEE. CDR3 length: 14 residues. Written as DNA, the CDR3 is TGTGCCAGCAGCCCTAAGCCCCCTATGGATACGCAGTATTTT. Its translation: CASSPKPPMDTQYF.

The rearrangement links TRBV27 to TRBJ1-6; a possible D gene is TRBD1 (6 bases). This CDR3 region has 15 residues. Trimming cost V 10 bases and J 7 bases, with 20 bases left between them. In germline, CDR1 is MNHEY, CDR2 SMNVEV (reference sequence). The CDR3 region has the DNA TGTGCCACCACGATTACAGGGCTCAGCAATTCACCCCTCCACTTT. Protein product: CATTITGLSNSPLHF.

This chain uses TRBV28 with TRBJ1-2, with D possibly TRBD1 on 5 matching bases. The CDR3 is 16 amino acids. V dropped 1 base and J dropped 2 bases, with 14 bases sitting between them. The germline V gene has CDR1 MDHEN and CDR2 SYDVKM. The CDR3 DNA is TGTGCCAGCAGTTTATTGCCCCCGGCAGGGAACTATGGCTACACCTTC. It specifies CASSLLPPAGNYGYTF.